This T cell receptor beta chain was identified during a study of T cell responses to AZD1222 COVID-19 vaccine. The CDR3 runs to 13 residues. V dropped 3 bases and J dropped 3 bases, with 8 bases sitting between them. Germline CDR1 SGDLS, CDR2 YYNGEE. Repertoires were generated with immunoSEQ multiplex PCR, while TCRdb's copy carries only in-frame clones and drops some. The data contain over 85,000 clones, around 90% of them singletons. This receptor was taken from an adult who received the AZD1222 COVID-19 vaccine. V and J are TRBV9 and TRBJ2-3, with D uncertain. The starting material was peripheral blood, obtained 28 days after the second AZD1222 dose. The chain's CDR3 is CASSGVETDTQYF. The CDR3 region has the DNA TGTGCCAGCAGCGGCGTGGAAACAGATACGCAGTATTTT.